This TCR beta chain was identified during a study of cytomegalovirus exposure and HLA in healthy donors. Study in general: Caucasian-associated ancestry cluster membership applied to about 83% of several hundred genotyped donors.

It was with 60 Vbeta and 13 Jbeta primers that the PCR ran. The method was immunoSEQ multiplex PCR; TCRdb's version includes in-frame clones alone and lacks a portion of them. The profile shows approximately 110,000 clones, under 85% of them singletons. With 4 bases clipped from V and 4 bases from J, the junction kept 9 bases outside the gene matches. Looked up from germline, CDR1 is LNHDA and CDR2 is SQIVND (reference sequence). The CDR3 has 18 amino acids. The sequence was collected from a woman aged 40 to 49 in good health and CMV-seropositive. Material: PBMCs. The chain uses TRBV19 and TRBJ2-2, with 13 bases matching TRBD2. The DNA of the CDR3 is TGTGCCAGTAGTACCACGGATCGGACTAGCGGGAGCACCGGGGAGCTGTTTTTT. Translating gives CASSTTDRTSGSTGELFF.